This T cell receptor beta chain was found in a study of blood T cells in healthy people across ages. Those donating, healthy Caucasian individuals from Russia, were aged about 6 to 95. Drawn from each donor were approximately 10 milliliters of peripheral blood. Combining a sample-barcoded 5' primer with a J-beta primer mix, a second PCR ran for roughly 6 to 11 cycles. A tag from a template-switch adaptor with 12 random nucleotides marked each cDNA molecule. TCRdb analysed the 5' RACE reads with MiXCR anew, one entry per CDR3 protein. The sample yields around 780,000 distinct CDR3 sequences, roughly three fifths seen once. The CDR3 loop spans 13 amino acids. With 5 bases removed from V and 1 base from J, the gap between germline ends came to 7 bases. CDR1 is LNHNV and CDR2 is YYDKDF in the germline V gene (reference sequence).

V is TRBV15 and J is TRBJ2-3; D may be TRBD2 (5 bases). This sequence was found in a man in his forties or fifties in good health. Specimen: blood. In nucleotides, the CDR3 is TGTGCCACCAGCCTGCGGGGCACAGATACGCAGTATTTT. It translates to CATSLRGTDTQYF.